The 18 T cell receptor beta chains below all came from one sample that was sequenced in a study of blood T cell repertoires in COVID-19 (dated by TCRdb to the early 2020s). The library relied on the immunoSEQ multiplex PCR assay. As stored in TCRdb, this immuneACCESS dataset retains in-frame rearrangements with V and J assigned. A fraction of the clones does not appear; measured against another copy, unresolved V genes explain less than half of the discrepancy, and the remainder lacks a known reason. This sample gives 200,000 to 250,000 clones in total; roughly 80% of them show up just once. Of the sample, 18% falls within the top ten clones. Sequenced sample: peripheral blood. The source is a woman older than 75 with active or convalescent COVID-19.

The V and J genes are TRBV7-2 and TRBJ2-7; D is possibly TRBD2 (6 bases). The CDR3 sequence is 13 residues long. With 5 bases removed from V and 6 bases from J, the gap between germline ends came to 14 bases. Germline CDR1 reads SGHTA; CDR2 reads FQGNSA. CDR3 in DNA: TGTGCCAGCAGCCCCGGGGGAGCTGGCGAGCAGTACTTC. This encodes CASSPGGAGEQYF.

The chain recombines TRBV5-4 with TRBJ2-1, with a weak D call TRBD2 (7 bases). Germline V gives CDR1 SGHNT, CDR2 YYREEE (reference sequence). Trimming took 0 bases from V and 15 from J, leaving 22 bases between them. This CDR3 is built from 15 residues. This CDR3 is CASSLGGGSRESGFF. CDR3 sequence (DNA): TGTGCCAGCAGCTTGGGCGGGGGCAGTAGGGAGTCGGGGTTCTTC. The full variable domain, in which reference TRBV5-4 and TRBJ2-1 provide the parts outside the CDR3, is ETGVTQSPTHLIKTRGQQVTLRCSSQSGHNTVSWYQQALGQGPQFIFQYYREEENGRGNFPPRFSGLQFPNYSSELNVNALELDDSALYLCASSLGGGSRESGFFGPGTRLTVL.

The chain is built from TRBV7-9 and TRBJ2-7, with a tentative D call TRBD1 (5 bases). V was trimmed by 3 bases and J by 2 bases, leaving 14 bases between them. The CDR3 has 15 amino acids. Germline V gene data show CDR1 as SEHNR and CDR2 as FQNEAQ (reference sequence). The CDR3 spells CASSFRAGPAYEQYF. The CDR3 DNA follows: TGTGCCAGCAGCTTTAGGGCAGGGCCGGCCTACGAGCAGTACTTC. Full variable domain (remainder filled in from reference TRBV7-9 and TRBJ2-7): DTGVSQNPRHKITKRGQNVTFRCDPISEHNRLYWYRQTLGQGPEFLTYFQNEAQLEKSRLLSDRFSAERPKGSFSTLEIQRTEQGDSAMYLCASSFRAGPAYEQYFGPGTRLTVT.

The genes are TRBV5-1 and TRBJ2-5; 8 nucleotides line up with TRBD2. Germline assignment: CDR1 SGHRS and CDR2 YFSETQ. The CDR3 loop spans 16 amino acids. The V segment lost 4 bases and the J segment 1 base; nucleotides outside the gene matches: 9. Here the CDR3 DNA reads TGCGCCAGCAGCCCGGCTCCCCTAGCGGGCCAAGAGACCCAGTACTTC. Amino acids: CASSPAPLAGQETQYF.

The V call is TRBV19, the J call TRBJ1-5, with D hard to call. CDR1 is LNHDA, CDR2 SQIVND, per germline (reference sequence). CDR3 size: 14 residues. V was pared by 9 bases and J by 7 bases, with 19 bases between. As DNA, the CDR3 is TGTGCCAGCTCCGTATCCTCAGGAGGACAGCCCCAGCATTTT. Protein product: CASSVSSGGQPQHF.

The chain recombines TRBV4-1 with TRBJ1-3; 7 bases line up with TRBD1. The CDR3 loop spans 17 amino acids. CDR1 MGHRA and CDR2 YSYEKL come from the germline V gene. The junction had 10 bases not matched to a gene; V was cut back by 4 bases and J by 1 base. The CDR3 sequence is CASSPTPGGSSGNTIYF. CDR3 DNA sequence: TGCGCCAGCAGCCCGACCCCAGGGGGTTCTTCTGGAAACACCATATATTTT.

The DNA of the CDR3 is TGTGCCAGCGCGATCGGGACAGGGACCTTCAACGAGCAGTACTTC. Protein: CASAIGTGTFNEQYF. The chain is built from TRBV2 and TRBJ2-7; 9 nucleotides agree with TRBD1. J lost 5 bases, V lost 8 bases, and 13 bases had no gene match. Germline-derived CDR1 and CDR2 are SNHLY and FYNNEI. The CDR3 runs to 15 residues.

The V call is TRBV6-5, the J call TRBJ2-2; TRBD2 agrees at 10 bases. This CDR3 has 16 amino acids. Germline CDR1 is MNHEY and CDR2 is SVGAGI. The ends lost 2 bases at V and 6 bases at J; junction bases unmatched: 6. CDR3 DNA: TGTGCCAGCAGTTACAGAGCGGGGGGGCCCTCCGGGGAGCTGTTTTTT. Residues: CASSYRAGGPSGELFF.

This rearrangement joins TRBV6-5 to TRBJ2-2; TRBD2 is a possible D gene (6 bases). V was cut by 8 bases and J by 5 bases, with 15 bases left in between. This CDR3 has 14 amino acids. CDR1 is MNHEY, CDR2 SVGAGI, per germline. The CDR3 coding sequence is TGTGCCAGCCGTCCGCGGGGCTTAACCGGGGAGCTGTTTTTT. Protein sequence: CASRPRGLTGELFF.

This clone was counted a single time. The CDR3 region is CASLPSNTGANVLTF. CDR3 bases: TGCGCCAGCCTTCCAAGCAATACTGGGGCCAACGTCCTGACTTTC. This chain uses TRBV5-1 with TRBJ2-6; D unresolved. This CDR3 spans 15 amino acids. V lost 7 bases and J 2 bases, leaving 13 bases between the germline ends. Germline V gene data show CDR1 as SGHRS and CDR2 as YFSETQ.

This clone was picked up one time. The chain couples TRBV30 to TRBJ2-2, with 9 bases that match TRBD1. V lost 3 bases, J lost 6 bases, and 2 bases stayed unmatched. Germline values: CDR1 GTSNPN, CDR2 SVGIG (reference sequence). CDR3 length equals 13 residues. CDR3: CAWRRTGAGELFF. CDR3 bases: TGTGCCTGGAGAAGGACAGGGGCCGGGGAGCTGTTTTTT.

The chain uses TRBV6-7 and TRBJ2-3; D perhaps matches TRBD1 (6 bases). Being an ORF, TRBV6-7 has a function that is uncertain. The length of the CDR3 is 15 residues. With 0 bases removed from V and 5 bases from J, the gap between germline ends came to 12 bases. The CDR3 DNA reads as TGTGCCAGCAGTTACTCTCAGGGGCAACTAGATACGCAGTATTTT. Amino acid sequence: CASSYSQGQLDTQYF.

The gene calls are TRBV28 and TRBJ2-7, with a tentative D call TRBD2 (5 bases). V dropped 3 bases and J dropped 1 base, with 13 bases sitting between them. Germline V gene data show CDR1 as MDHEN and CDR2 as SYDVKM. The CDR3 loop spans 15 amino acids. CDR3 nucleotides: TGTGCCAGCAGTTTCGAGGGTGCAGCATCCTACGAGCAGTACTTC. Protein product: CASSFEGAASYEQYF. Filled out from reference TRBV28 and TRBJ2-7, the complete variable domain reads DVKVTQSSRYLVKRTGEKVFLECVQDMDHENMFWYRQDPGLGLRLIYFSYDVKMKEKGDIPEGYSVSREKKERFSLILESASTNQTSMYLCASSFEGAASYEQYFGPGTRLTVT.

The rearrangement uses TRBV5-1 and TRBJ2-1; 10 bases are shared with TRBD2. V dropped 8 bases and J dropped 7; count of bases not matched to a gene: 9. The CDR3 loop spans 14 amino acids. From germline, CDR1 is SGHRS and CDR2 YFSETQ. The CDR3 nucleotides read TGCGCCAGTCACCTAGCGGGGGATTTGAATGAGCAGTTCTTC. Translated, it gives CASHLAGDLNEQFF.

The rearrangement links TRBV27 to TRBJ2-7, with 10 bases lining up with TRBD1. Germline CDR1 MNHEY, CDR2 SMNVEV (reference sequence). This CDR3 has 14 amino acids. V shed 5 bases, J shed 4 bases, and the junction held 5 bases outside the gene matches. The CDR3 DNA reads TGTGCCAGCAGTCATGGGACAGGGGCGTACGAGCAGTACTTC. This gives the protein CASSHGTGAYEQYF.

DNA of the CDR3: TGTGCTAGTGGCCAGGGACAACAAGAGACCCAGTACTTC. This translates into CASGQGQQETQYF. The chain joins TRBV12-5 to TRBJ2-5; D perhaps matches TRBD1 (6 bases). This CDR3 has 13 residues. Between the trimmed V and J ends, which lost 6 bases and 2 bases, there was a span of 10 bases. The germline V gene encodes CDR1 LGHNT and CDR2 FRNRAP.

This clone was picked up a small number of times. Additional DNA sequences in this sample encode the identical CDR3. This chain links TRBV7-2 with TRBJ2-3, with D tentatively TRBD1 (6 bases). V was cut by 0 bases and J by 2 bases, with 12 bases left in between. This CDR3 has 16 residues. Germline loops: CDR1 SGHTA, CDR2 FQGNSA. Here the CDR3 DNA reads TGTGCCAGCAGCTTAGCCCAGGGGCCCTACACAGATACGCAGTATTTT. It specifies CASSLAQGPYTDTQYF.

The gene calls are TRBV7-8 and TRBJ1-2; the match to TRBD1 covers 8 bases. Per germline, CDR1 SGHVS and CDR2 FQNEAQ. The CDR3 covers 14 residues. V was pared by 1 base and J by 4 bases, with 2 bases of the junction left unmatched. The CDR3 DNA follows: TGTGCCAGCAGCTTAGGGACAGGGCCCTATGGCTACACCTTC. It codes for CASSLGTGPYGYTF.